This T cell receptor (beta chain) came from a study of PD-1 blockade in classical Hodgkin lymphoma. Regarding the study as a whole: Why repertoires differed is undefined; disease activity or prior therapy possibly contributed. CD8+ TCR diversity did not rise significantly by C4D1, unlike CD4+.

As to time point: cycle 4 day 1 (C4D1), after 6 weeks of nivolumab. Autologous stem cell transplantation was followed by relapse in every patient, and brentuximab vedotin exposure varied. About this clone itself: The antigen is undetermined.

Sequenced by immunoSEQ multiplex PCR; TCRdb stores in-frame clones only, minus some. The sample yields roughly 64,000 clones, 90% to 95% seen once. This CDR3 contains 13 residues. This sample comprised peripheral blood mononuclear cells (PBMCs), obtained before the fourth cycle of nivolumab. The chain combines TRBV21-1 with TRBJ1-2; no check of the table's D call, TRBD1, against the DNA was made. TRBV21-1 is a pseudogene. The sequence was collected from a human donor with classical Hodgkin lymphoma. The CDR3: CAISGTNVYGYTF. CDR3 coding DNA: TGTGCCATCTCTGGGACAAATGTCTATGGCTACACCTTC.